This entry concerns a single T cell receptor (beta chain). A read error may account for a junction end that differs from germline. The CDR3 covers 16 residues. In germline, CDR1 is MGHDK, CDR2 SYGVNS. The data stem from a study of blood T cell repertoires in COVID-19. About the research overall: Samples representing acute and convalescent COVID-19 were sourced from the United States, Italy and Spain. Sample material is recorded as cDNA or gDNA derived from T cells, B-cell-depleted T cells, or PBMCs.

Under the authors' procedure: From reference gene primer amplification, estimates of nucleated cell counts were derived. Assay: immunoSEQ multiplex PCR; the TCRdb copy retains only in-frame clones and omits some. D and trimming were read from the DNA, whereas the V and J calls and clone size are those reported in that table. Of about 290,000 clones in the sample, 85% are singletons; the top ten hold around 4.2%. Sequencing input: peripheral blood. The chain joins TRBV25-1 to TRBJ2-1, with 10 bases that match TRBD2. This sequence originates from a woman between 45 and 65 years old with active or convalescent COVID-19. The CDR3 nucleotides are TGTGCCAGCAGTGTCTCTAGCGGGAGCTCCTTCAATGAGCAGTTCTTC. This translates into CASSVSSGSSFNEQFF.